These T cell receptor beta chains were read from a single sample in a study of T cells in Graves' hyperthyroidism and ophthalmopathy. TCRdb reanalysed the multiplex PCR reads using MiXCR and keeps one entry per CDR3 protein. The sample has around 540,000 distinct CDR3 sequences; under 60% are singletons. Sequenced: peripheral blood or thyroid tissue (not recorded which). The receptors stem from a woman between 18 and 29 years old with Graves' hyperthyroidism. Both conserved end residues are part of each CDR3. The D gene is left open where the match is weak. The size of a clone is reported for some rows only, either as once, few or many, or as a class for expanded clones.

TRBJ2-5,-,-,TRBV24-1,CATSDFSFGSDQETQYF,TGTGCCACCAGTGATTTCTCGTTCGGCAGCGACCAAGAGACCCAGTACTTC
TRBJ1-2,many,-,TRBV25-1,CASSSTVYGYTF,TGTGCCAGCAGCTCGACGGTCTATGGCTACACCTTC
TRBJ2-5,-,TRBD1,TRBV24-1,CATSPPGQEETQYF,TGTGCCACCAGTCCCCCGGGACAGGAAGAGACCCAGTACTTC
TRBJ1-1,many,-,TRBV7-8,CASSQGTVTEAFF,TGTGCCAGCAGCCAGGGGACGGTCACTGAAGCTTTCTTT
TRBJ1-2,-,-,TRBV6-5,CASSNLRVPYGYTF,TGTGCCAGCAGTAACCTCAGGGTCCCCTATGGCTACACCTTC
TRBJ1-4,-,-,TRBV11-3,CASPREKLFF,TGTGCCAGCCCCAGGGAAAAACTGTTTTTT
TRBJ2-5,-,TRBD1,TRBV5-4,CASSTDRGLGLTQYF,TGTGCCAGCAGCACAGACAGGGGTTTGGGGTTGACCCAGTACTTC
TRBJ2-7,-,TRBD1,TRBV7-6,CASSYGPGQGPPYEQYF,TGTGCCAGCAGTTACGGCCCGGGACAGGGGCCCCCCTACGAGCAGTACTTC
TRBJ2-7,once,-,TRBV29-1,CSAILTSYEQYF,TGCAGCGCAATACTAACCAGCTACGAGCAGTACTTC
TRBJ1-3,many,-,TRBV9,CASSMTGSGNTIYF,TGTGCCAGCAGCATGACTGGCTCTGGAAACACCATATATTTT
TRBJ1-1,-,-,TRBV19,CASKEQGRPNEAFF,TGTGCCAGTAAAGAACAGGGAAGGCCGAATGAAGCTTTCTTT
TRBJ1-2,-,TRBD1,TRBV15,CATSRDRRDRSGNTF,TGTGCCACCAGCAGAGATCGCAGGGACAGGTCTGGAAACACCTTC
TRBJ1-4,-,-,TRBV10-3,CAITPVGLFF,TGTGCCATCACCCCGGTAGGACTGTTTTTT
TRBJ2-5,-,TRBD1,TRBV2,CASREDRVVGETQYF,TGTGCCAGCAGGGAAGACAGGGTTGTTGGAGAGACCCAGTACTTC
TRBJ1-1,-,TRBD1,TRBV25-1,CASRQQGESTEAFF,TGTGCCAGCAGGCAGCAGGGGGAAAGCACTGAAGCTTTCTTT
TRBJ1-4,-,-,TRBV2,CARGGAANEKLFF,TGTGCTAGAGGTGGGGCGGCTAATGAAAAACTGTTTTTT
TRBJ2-7,many,TRBD1,TRBV10-3,CAISRDREPYEQYF,TGTGCCATCAGTAGGGACAGGGAACCCTACGAGCAGTACTTC
TRBJ2-7,-,-,TRBV2,CASSRDETAYEQYF,TGTGCCAGCAGCCGAGACGAGACCGCCTACGAGCAGTACTTC
TRBJ1-4,-,TRBD1,TRBV19,CASSIGQALNEKLFF,TGTGCCAGTAGTATCGGACAGGCCCTTAATGAAAAACTGTTTTTT
TRBJ1-3,-,TRBD1,TRBV5-1,CASSLGWDDRGTNTIYF,TGCGCCAGCAGCTTGGGTTGGGACGACAGGGGGACGAACACCATATATTTT
TRBJ2-3,few,-,TRBV15,CATSHSWDTQYF,TGTGCCACCAGCCACTCGTGGGATACGCAGTATTTT
TRBJ2-7,many,-,TRBV20-1,CSALKGTYEQYF,TGCAGTGCGCTAAAGGGGACCTACGAGCAGTACTTC
TRBJ1-4,-,-,TRBV7-8,CASSLGRIEKLFF,TGTGCCAGCAGCCTGGGACGGATTGAAAAACTGTTTTTT
TRBJ1-2,many,-,TRBV10-3,CAGGVEDGYTF,TGTGCCGGAGGGGTCGAGGATGGCTACACCTTC
TRBJ2-5,-,-,TRBV9,CASSQEVRGGAWETQYF,TGTGCCAGCAGCCAAGAGGTCAGAGGGGGGGCTTGGGAGACCCAGTACTTC
TRBJ2-7,-,-,TRBV2,CASSLPGRHEQYF,TGTGCCAGCAGCCTTCCGGGCAGACACGAGCAGTACTTC
TRBJ2-2,-,TRBD2,TRBV7-9,CASSLGRWIGGGDTGELFF,TGTGCCAGCAGCTTAGGACGCTGGATCGGTGGGGGGGACACCGGGGAGCTGTTTTTT
TRBJ1-4,-,-,TRBV12-5,CASSLGKGKLFF,TGTGCTAGTAGCCTGGGTAAGGGAAAACTGTTTTTT
TRBJ2-7,-,-,TRBV7-9,CASSLRGGTDWTYEQYF,TGTGCCAGCAGCTTACGCGGCGGGACAGATTGGACCTACGAGCAGTACTTC
TRBJ1-5,-,-,TRBV29-1,CSVDVAGDQPQHF,TGCAGCGTTGATGTAGCGGGAGATCAGCCCCAGCATTTT
TRBJ1-1,once,-,TRBV29-1,CSVAETMNTEAFF,TGCAGCGTAGCAGAGACGATGAACACTGAAGCTTTCTTT
TRBJ1-4,once,-,TRBV2,CAGTYTSTNEKLFF,TGTGCCGGCACTTACACTTCAACTAATGAAAAACTGTTTTTT
TRBJ1-6,-,-,TRBV20-1,CSARWSGDNSPLHF,TGCAGTGCTAGATGGTCCGGGGATAATTCACCCCTCCACTTT
TRBJ1-5,few,TRBD1,TRBV4-1,CASSQGDSQYSNQPQHF,TGCGCCAGCAGCCAAGGGGACAGCCAGTATAGCAATCAGCCCCAGCATTTT
TRBJ2-2,-,-,TRBV6-1,CASSQVLPGELFF,TGTGCCAGCAGCCAAGTCCTCCCCGGGGAGCTGTTTTTT
TRBJ2-5,-,TRBD1,TRBV29-1,CRDRAGTGEETQYF,TGCAGAGATCGGGCCGGGACAGGGGAAGAGACCCAGTACTTC
TRBJ1-1,many,-,TRBV10-2,CASGGSEVSEAFF,TGCGCCAGCGGGGGGAGTGAGGTCTCTGAAGCTTTCTTT
TRBJ2-2,once,TRBD2,TRBV25-1,CASSQRLGGARNTGELFF,TGCGCCAGCAGCCAACGATTGGGAGGGGCGCGGAACACCGGGGAGCTGTTTTTT
TRBJ2-2,-,-,TRBV20-1,CSARQQNTGELFF,TGCAGTGCTAGACAACAGAACACCGGGGAGCTGTTTTTT
TRBJ2-7,many,-,TRBV20-1,CSARDRGYEQYF,TGCAGTGCTCGGGACCGAGGCTACGAGCAGTACTTC
TRBJ2-2,few,-,TRBV7-2,CASSLRGKVDTGELFF,TGTGCCAGCAGCTTACGGGGGAAGGTGGACACCGGGGAGCTGTTTTTT
TRBJ1-5,-,-,TRBV20-1,CSARESAGQPQHF,TGCAGTGCTAGAGAAAGTGCGGGGCAGCCCCAGCATTTT
TRBJ2-2,-,-,TRBV9,CASSQDGGSGELFF,TGTGCCAGCAGCCAAGATGGAGGAAGCGGGGAGCTGTTTTTT
TRBJ2-5,-,TRBD1,TRBV6-6,CASSLSQGVETQYF,TGTGCCAGCAGTTTATCACAGGGGGTCGAGACCCAGTACTTC
TRBJ1-4,-,-,TRBV11-2,CASSPYGVGNEKLFF,TGTGCCAGCAGCCCTTATGGGGTAGGGAATGAAAAACTGTTTTTT
TRBJ2-5,-,-,TRBV10-3,CASSQLGTQETQYF,TGTGCCAGCAGCCAACTCGGGACCCAAGAGACCCAGTACTTC
TRBJ2-7,-,TRBD2,TRBV25-1,CASHRGDEQYF,TGTGCCAGCCACCGGGGGGACGAGCAGTACTTC
TRBJ2-2,-,TRBD1,TRBV7-8,CASRVPGQGANTGELFF,TGTGCCAGCAGAGTGCCGGGACAGGGGGCCAACACCGGGGAGCTGTTTTTT
TRBJ2-7,few,-,TRBV7-2,CASSPTGTNTYEQYF,TGTGCCAGCAGCCCAACCGGGACAAACACTTACGAGCAGTACTTC
TRBJ1-6,few,-,TRBV5-1,CASGDGRLNSPLHF,TGCGCCAGCGGGGACGGAAGACTTAATTCACCCCTCCACTTT
TRBJ1-2,-,TRBD1,TRBV29-1,CSLAETGPYGYTF,TGCAGCTTAGCCGAGACAGGGCCCTATGGCTACACCTTC
TRBJ1-2,-,-,TRBV24-1,CATARPGGNGYTF,TGTGCCACCGCTCGCCCCGGGGGGAACGGCTACACCTTC
TRBJ1-2,many,-,TRBV2,CAGTGVNYGYTF,TGTGCCGGCACTGGGGTTAACTATGGCTACACCTTC
TRBJ2-7,many,TRBD2,TRBV6-6,CASSLLAGYEQYF,TGTGCCAGCAGTTTACTAGCGGGCTACGAGCAGTACTTC
TRBJ2-5,-,-,TRBV7-9,CASSRSGERGETQYF,TGTGCCAGCAGCCGAAGTGGGGAAAGGGGAGAGACCCAGTACTTC